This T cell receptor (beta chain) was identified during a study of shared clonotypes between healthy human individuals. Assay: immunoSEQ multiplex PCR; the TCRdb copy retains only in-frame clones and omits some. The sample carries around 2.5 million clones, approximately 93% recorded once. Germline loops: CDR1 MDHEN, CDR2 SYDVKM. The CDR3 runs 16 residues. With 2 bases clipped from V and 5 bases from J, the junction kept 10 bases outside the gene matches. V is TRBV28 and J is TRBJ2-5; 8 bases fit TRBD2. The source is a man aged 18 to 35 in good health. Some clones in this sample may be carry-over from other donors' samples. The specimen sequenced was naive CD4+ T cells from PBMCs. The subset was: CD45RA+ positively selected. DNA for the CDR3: TGTGCCAGCAGTTTAATTCTCGCGGGAGGCCGGGAGACCCAGTACTTC. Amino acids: CASSLILAGGRETQYF.